These 9 T cell receptor beta chains came from one sample sequenced in a study of blood T cell repertoires in COVID-19. Generated by immunoSEQ multiplex PCR, the TCRdb table keeps only in-frame clones and is missing some. The sample lists tens of thousands of clones, 90% seen once, with roughly 7.6% in the top ten. Material: peripheral blood. All receptors come from a woman aged 40 to 50 with active COVID-19.

V and J are TRBV18 and TRBJ2-3; D gene uncertain. Germline V gene data show CDR1 as KGHSH and CDR2 as LQKENI. Trimming took 0 bases from V and 1 from J, leaving 5 bases between them. This CDR3 region has 14 residues. As DNA, the CDR3 is TGTGCCAGCTCACCACCCTACGGCACAGATACGCAGTATTTT. It codes for CASSPPYGTDTQYF.

The chain combines TRBV18 with TRBJ1-5, with 9 bases matching TRBD1. Germline CDR1 reads KGHSH; CDR2 reads LQKENI. The CDR3 is 15 amino acids. Losses at the gene ends were 3 bases for V and 4 bases for J; bases not matched to a gene: 4. CDR3 in amino acids: CASSPGQGGNQPQHF. CDR3 sequence (DNA): TGTGCCAGCTCACCGGGACAGGGCGGAAATCAGCCCCAGCATTTT.

The rearrangement links TRBV7-9 to TRBJ2-1, with 9 bases identical to TRBD2. Losses at the gene ends were 1 base for V and 4 bases for J; bases not matched to a gene: 11. This CDR3 spans 18 amino acids. The germline V gene has CDR1 SEHNR and CDR2 FQNEAQ (reference sequence). The CDR3 region is CASSLVPRLAAAYNEQFF. The CDR3, as DNA: TGTGCCAGCAGCTTAGTCCCTCGACTAGCGGCCGCGTACAATGAGCAGTTCTTC.

The chain recombines TRBV5-1 with TRBJ2-5; 12 bases match TRBD2. CDR3 length: 15 amino acids. V shed 4 bases and J 7 bases; nucleotides not matched to a gene: 8. CDR1 and CDR2 (germline): SGHRS, YFSETQ. CDR3 protein: CASSDPSGGAGTQYF. DNA for the CDR3: TGCGCCAGCAGCGACCCTAGCGGGGGGGCAGGGACCCAGTACTTC.

The chain uses TRBV6-2 or TRBV6-3 and TRBJ2-5; 7 nucleotides match TRBD1. Trimming at V came to 4 bases and at J to 3 bases, leaving 5 bases not matched to a gene. CDR1 and CDR2 from the germline V gene are MNHEY and SVGEGT. The CDR3 spans 14 residues. In DNA form, the CDR3 reads TGTGCCAGCAGTTCCGTGGACAGGAAAGAGACCCAGTACTTC. Encoded protein: CASSSVDRKETQYF.

This sequence joins TRBV7-8 and TRBJ1-2; D is perhaps TRBD1 (6 bases). CDR1 and CDR2 (germline): SGHVS, FQNEAQ. The length of the CDR3 is 17 residues. V was cut by 0 bases and J by 5 bases, with 19 bases left in between. The CDR3, as DNA: TGTGCCAGCAGCTTAGCGGGCAGGGGAAAATTCGGATATGGCTACACCTTC. Residues: CASSLAGRGKFGYGYTF.

This chain joins TRBV6-5 and TRBJ2-3; 7 bases agree with TRBD1. Germline V lookup: CDR1 MNHEY, CDR2 SVGAGI. With 5 bases clipped from V and 4 bases from J, the junction kept 6 bases outside the gene matches. The CDR3 is made up of 14 amino acids. The CDR3 sequence: CASSRGQVADTQYF. CDR3 coding DNA: TGTGCCAGCAGTAGAGGACAGGTAGCAGATACGCAGTATTTT.

The genes are TRBV18 and TRBJ2-7, with D uncertain. The V gene lost 3 bases and the J gene lost 0 bases, with 6 bases spanning the gap. Germline V CDR1 and CDR2: KGHSH, LQKENI. The CDR3 is 13 residues long. The CDR3 spells CASSPSRSYEQYF. CDR3 DNA sequence: TGTGCCAGCTCACCTAGCCGCTCCTACGAGCAGTACTTC.

V gene TRBV4-3 combines with J gene TRBJ1-2, with D tentatively TRBD1 (6 bases). The length of the CDR3 is 14 residues. Germline CDR1 reads LGHNA; CDR2 reads YSLEER. Trimming stripped 0 bases from V and 6 bases from J, with 11 bases between. The CDR3 reads CASSQDQGLDGYTF. The CDR3 coding sequence is TGCGCCAGCAGCCAAGATCAGGGGCTCGATGGCTACACCTTC.